This record concerns one TCR beta chain sequence. Its antigen is undetermined. One end of the junction fails to match germline, which may point to a read error. The data were taken from a study of spatial heterogeneity in lung cancer. About the study: Averaged across combinations, each unique TCR and UMI pairing appeared more than ten times in raw reads, which were uncorrected. Points from the study as a whole: Blood contained ubiquitous expanded tumor TCRs more at resection than at follow-up.

Specified time point: sample taken at primary tumor resection. TCRs were sequenced from unsorted whole RNA of tumor, nontumor lung or PBMC. Samples came from around 70 TRACERx patients with untreated early-stage lung cancer. CDR1 is MNHEY and CDR2 is SMNVEV in the germline V gene (reference sequence). The CDR3 extends over 12 amino acids. The library protocol tagged each TCR cDNA with a unique molecular identifier. TCRdb re-called the 5' RACE reads through MiXCR, storing one row per CDR3 protein. The sample includes about 85,000 distinct CDR3 sequences, 15% to 25% of them seen just once. The origin of this receptor is a male donor with early-stage non-small cell lung cancer. The chain combines TRBV27 with TRBJ2-7; TRBD2 agrees at 12 bases. Here the sequenced sample was PBMCs, taken at surgery. CDR3 nucleotide sequence: TGTGCCAGCTGGACTAGCGGGGCTGCCACACAGTTC. As protein: CASWTSGAATQF.